Below, one T cell receptor beta chain is given with its context. The entry originates in a study of blood T cell repertoires in COVID-19. Study background: PBMCs, B-cell-depleted T cells, or T cells were the source of the cDNA or gDNA that made up the material.

The protocol was immunoSEQ multiplex PCR, while the TCRdb copy is restricted to in-frame clones and leaves out a portion. This sample has almost 400,000 clones, with about 87% found just once. V lost 3 bases to trimming and J lost 7 bases; unmatched junction nucleotides: 3. Germline CDR1 and CDR2: SEHNR and FQNEAQ (reference sequence). The CDR3 length is 13 residues. The V call is TRBV7-9, the J call TRBJ1-5; TRBD1 matches at 7 bases. The clonotype originates from a woman aged 55-75 years with COVID-19, enrolled during active disease. Sequences were obtained from peripheral blood. The CDR3 DNA reads as TGTGCCAGCAGCTTGACAGGGATCCAGCCCCAGCATTTT. It translates to CASSLTGIQPQHF.